The sequence of this TCR beta chain was determined in a study of cytomegalovirus exposure and HLA in healthy donors. Turning to the study itself: Unique TCRs numbering 75 million to 95 million, obtained from HLA-typed donors, made up an early data release. Whole-study results and caveats: Associated with cytomegalovirus, according to the listing, were 150 to 200 TCR beta chains. Most TCR sequences were uncommon, yet certain public TCRs appeared in many donors.

The PCR was carried out with 60 Vbeta primers and 13 Jbeta primers. Only in-frame clones appear in the TCRdb table, and some are missing; sequencing was by immunoSEQ multiplex PCR. The sample lists 150,000 to 170,000 clones; about 70% were seen once. To note about this clone: No antigen is known for it.

Trimming at V came to 2 bases and at J to 7 bases, leaving 11 bases not matched to a gene. Looked up from germline, CDR1 is MNHNS and CDR2 is SASEGT. The CDR3 has 16 residues. The TCR comes from a man younger than 35 in good health and CMV-seronegative. The chain has TRBV6-1 and TRBJ2-1; TRBD2 aligns across 7 bases. Material for sequencing was PBMCs. CDR3 amino acids: CASSESGTNVGNEQFF. In DNA, the CDR3 is TGTGCCAGCAGTGAATCCGGGACTAACGTCGGTAATGAGCAGTTCTTC.